What follows are 24 T cell receptor beta chains derived from one specimen sequenced in a study of CD8+ T cells in alopecia areata. It was cDNA, reverse transcribed from extracted RNA, that served as the sequencing template. Libraries were prepared by immunoSEQ multiplex PCR; TCRdb keeps only in-frame clonotypes and omits some of them. This table holds roughly 150,000 clones, roughly 48% found once. Sequenced: CD4+ T cells sorted from blood. Receptors were obtained from a human donor with alopecia areata.

This chain connects TRBV27 to TRBJ1-1; D perhaps matches TRBD1 (5 bases). Germline lookup yields CDR1 MNHEY and CDR2 SMNVEV (reference sequence). The CDR3 runs to 15 residues. Trimming cost V 6 bases and J 9 bases, with 23 bases left between them. This CDR3 reads CASRQIQGDFGQAFF. In DNA, the CDR3 is TGTGCCAGCAGGCAGATTCAGGGAGATTTTGGTCAAGCTTTCTTT.

The CDR3 DNA reads TGTGCCAGCAGTTTCGGGACTAGTGACTACGAGCAGTACTTC. The encoded protein is CASSFGTSDYEQYF. The chain carries TRBV28 and TRBJ2-7, with TRBD2 identical over 8 bases. Germline V lookup: CDR1 MDHEN, CDR2 SYDVKM. V shed 3 bases, J shed 3 bases, and the junction held 4 bases outside the gene matches. This CDR3 is 14 amino acids long.

The chain couples TRBV30 to TRBJ2-7; D is unresolved. From germline, CDR1 is GTSNPN and CDR2 SVGIG (reference sequence). V shed 0 bases and J shed 3 bases, with 9 bases lying between them. The CDR3 spans 13 residues. The CDR3 nucleotides read TGTGCCTGGAGTGTACAGACACTCTACGAGCAGTACTTC. It codes for CAWSVQTLYEQYF.

This clone was observed a few times. The V gene is TRBV5-1, the J gene TRBJ2-7; 9 positions match TRBD2. This CDR3 comprises 14 residues. Germline V lookup: CDR1 SGHRS, CDR2 YFSETQ. With V trimmed by 2 bases and J by 2 bases, 2 bases remained unmatched. In nucleotides, the CDR3 is TGCGCCAGCAGCTTCCTAGCGGGAACCTACGAGCAGTACTTC. Protein: CASSFLAGTYEQYF.

The CDR3 coding sequence is TGTGCCAGCACCGCGGACAGGGGGCTGACTGAAGCTTTCTTT. Its translation is CASTADRGLTEAFF. This chain links TRBV6-1 with TRBJ1-1; 11 nucleotides agree with TRBD1. Per the germline V gene, CDR1 is MNHNS and CDR2 is SASEGT. This CDR3 is built from 14 residues. The junction had 6 bases not matched to a gene; V was cut back by 7 bases and J by 5 bases.

This clone was detected a few times. The chain carries TRBV6-4 and TRBJ2-1; no reliable D call. Trimming shortened V by 6 bases and J by 9 bases, and 12 bases separated the two germline ends. Germline CDR1 and CDR2: MRHNA and SNTAGT. The CDR3 sequence is 12 residues long. The CDR3 nucleotides read TGTGCCAGCAGATTGGCCGGCGGTGAGCAGTTCTTC. Its protein is CASRLAGGEQFF.

The J gene is TRBJ2-4, the V gene TRBV11-2; TRBD1 aligns across 7 bases. The CDR3 length is 14 residues. Germline-derived CDR1 and CDR2 are SGHAT and FQNNGV. Trimming removed 5 bases from V and 5 bases from J; junction bases left unmatched: 6. The chain's CDR3 is CASSLRQGQNIQYF. The CDR3 nucleotides read TGTGCCAGCAGCCTTAGACAGGGTCAAAACATTCAGTACTTC.

The chain links TRBV29-1 to TRBJ1-2; tentative D call: TRBD1 (6 bases). Deletions cut 0 bases from V and 4 bases from J, with 15 bases between. This CDR3 contains 15 residues. The germline gives CDR1 SQVTM, CDR2 ANQGSEA. CDR3 protein: CSVEDQGQPLYGYTF. CDR3 nucleotides: TGCAGCGTTGAAGATCAGGGGCAGCCCCTCTATGGCTACACCTTC.

V is TRBV5-1 and J is TRBJ2-6, with no clear D. V dropped 6 bases and J dropped 2 bases, with 6 bases sitting between them. The length of the CDR3 is 13 residues. Germline V gene sequence: CDR1 SGHRS, CDR2 YFSETQ. CDR3 region: CASTSPGANVLTF. Here the CDR3 DNA reads TGCGCCAGCACCTCGCCTGGGGCCAACGTCCTGACTTTC.

This clone was seen only a few times. CDR3 coding DNA: TGTGCCAGCAGTCTTGAGGCCAACTCCTACAATGAGCAGTTCTTC. Its translation: CASSLEANSYNEQFF. The genes are TRBV7-2 and TRBJ2-1; D gene ambiguous. Trimming shortened V by 6 bases and J by 0 bases, and 12 bases separated the two germline ends. Germline values: CDR1 SGHTA, CDR2 FQGNSA. The CDR3 runs 15 residues.

V gene TRBV19 combines with J gene TRBJ1-1; the D is unclear. CDR1 LNHDA and CDR2 SQIVND come from the germline V gene (reference sequence). V was cut by 1 base and J by 7 bases, with 7 bases left in between. The CDR3 spans 12 residues. The DNA for the CDR3 is TGTGCCAGTAGTATAGGTTTCCGTGAAGCTTTCTTT. This gives the protein CASSIGFREAFF.

V and J are TRBV5-1 and TRBJ2-1; D is perhaps TRBD2 (5 bases). Deletions cut 0 bases from V and 5 bases from J, with 21 bases between. The CDR3 contains 18 residues. Germline V gene lookup returns CDR1 SGHRS and CDR2 YFSETQ. The CDR3 region has the DNA TGCGCCAGCAGCTTGGCCCGAGATTTTGGCGGGCCCCACAATGAGCAGTTCTTC. It codes for CASSLARDFGGPHNEQFF. The variable domain in full, completed from reference TRBV5-1 and TRBJ2-1, reads KAGVTQTPRYLIKTRGQQVTLSCSPISGHRSVSWYQQTPGQGLQFLFEYFSETQRNKGNFPGRFSGRQFSNSRSEMNVSTLELGDSALYLCASSLARDFGGPHNEQFFGPGTRLTVL.

This clone was counted a few times. The chain is built from TRBV6-5 and TRBJ2-2; 9 bases match TRBD2. V shed 2 bases and J 7 bases; nucleotides not matched to a gene: 8. There are 16 residues in the CDR3. Germline V lookup: CDR1 MNHEY, CDR2 SVGAGI. The CDR3 DNA is TGTGCCAGCAGTTACGGGTCTAGCGGGATTGGCGGGGAGCTGTTTTTT. This codes for CASSYGSSGIGGELFF.

The chain carries TRBV7-3 and TRBJ2-6, with 7 bases that match TRBD1. V shed 7 bases, J shed 2 bases, and the junction held 5 bases outside the gene matches. The CDR3 loop spans 15 amino acids. The germline CDR1 and CDR2 sequences are SGHTA and FQGTGA. CDR3 in amino acids: CASTLTGPGANVLTF. The CDR3 coding sequence is TGTGCCAGCACCTTGACAGGGCCTGGGGCCAACGTCCTGACTTTC. Drawing the rest from reference TRBV7-3 and TRBJ2-6, the complete variable domain is GAGVSQTPSNKVTEKGKYVELRCDPISGHTALYWYRQSLGQGPEFLIYFQGTGAADDSGLPNDRFFAVRPEGSVSTLKIQRTERGDSAVYLCASTLTGPGANVLTFGAGSRLTVL.

The chain links TRBV6-5 to TRBJ1-1; the D gene is possibly TRBD1 (5 bases). This CDR3 is 12 amino acids long. Trimming removed 2 bases at V and 7 bases at J, with 8 bases between. CDR1 is MNHEY and CDR2 is SVGAGI in the germline V gene. The DNA for the CDR3 is TGTGCCAGCAGTTACAGGGGCGATGAAGCTTTCTTT. Translation gives CASSYRGDEAFF.

This clone appeared a few times. This chain connects TRBV27 to TRBJ1-2; D is possibly TRBD1 (5 bases). Looked up from germline, CDR1 is MNHEY and CDR2 is SMNVEV (reference sequence). The CDR3 is made up of 14 amino acids. With 0 bases removed from V and 2 bases from J, the gap between germline ends came to 7 bases. CDR3 amino acids: CASSLSDTNYGYTF. CDR3 DNA sequence: TGTGCCAGCAGTTTATCGGACACCAACTATGGCTACACCTTC.

The chain uses TRBV6-5 and TRBJ1-2, with 8 positions matching TRBD1. After removal of 5 bases from V and 5 bases from J, the junction contained 7 bases not matched to a gene. The germline V gene encodes CDR1 MNHEY and CDR2 SVGAGI. This CDR3 contains 14 residues. The CDR3 DNA follows: TGTGCCAGCAGTAACGGGGGACAGGCTTATGGCTACACCTTC. This gives the protein CASSNGGQAYGYTF.

This clone was detected a few times. The gene calls are TRBV7-3 and TRBJ2-7; TRBD1 aligns across 10 bases. J was trimmed by 2 bases and V by 5 bases; bases with no gene match: 3. The CDR3 is made up of 14 amino acids. Per germline, CDR1 SGHTA and CDR2 FQGTGA. Written as DNA, the CDR3 is TGTGCCAGCAGCCCGGACAGGGGGGCCTACGAGCAGTACTTC. This encodes CASSPDRGAYEQYF.

The chain has TRBV27 and TRBJ1-4, with D possibly being TRBD1 (5 bases). V lost 3 bases and J 6 bases, leaving 8 bases between the germline ends. Germline CDR1 and CDR2: MNHEY and SMNVEV (reference sequence). This CDR3 comprises 13 residues. The CDR3 bases are TGTGCCAGCAGTTTGCGGGGGGATGAAAAACTGTTTTTT. Translation: CASSLRGDEKLFF. Drawing the rest from reference TRBV27 and TRBJ1-4, the complete variable domain is EAQVTQNPRYLITVTGKKLTVTCSQNMNHEYMSWYRQDPGLGLRQIYYSMNVEVTDKGDVPEGYKVSRKEKRNFPLILESPSPNQTSLYFCASSLRGDEKLFFGSGTQLSVL.

The chain recombines TRBV10-3 with TRBJ2-3, with 7 bases fitting TRBD1. The germline V gene has CDR1 ENHRY and CDR2 SYGVKD. The CDR3 runs 15 residues. Trimming at V came to 3 bases and at J to 6 bases, leaving 9 bases not matched to a gene. CDR3 DNA sequence: TGTGCCATCAGTGAACAGGGGCCTCCGCGGGATACGCAGTATTTT. Translating it yields CAISEQGPPRDTQYF.

This sequence joins TRBV29-1 and TRBJ2-5, with TRBD1 identical over 7 bases. Trimming cost V 6 bases and J 4 bases; bases outside gene matches: 11. The CDR3 covers 14 residues. CDR1 is SQVTM and CDR2 is ANQGSEA in the germline V gene. CDR3 loop: CSVNRGPNGETQYF. The DNA for the CDR3 is TGCAGCGTAAACAGGGGCCCGAACGGAGAGACCCAGTACTTC. Using reference TRBV29-1 and TRBJ2-5 for the parts outside the CDR3, the full variable domain is SAVISQKPSRDICQRGTSLTIQCQVDSQVTMMFWYRQQPGQSLTLIATANQGSEATYESGFVIDKFPISRPNLTFSTLTVSNMSPEDSSIYLCSVNRGPNGETQYFGPGTRLLVL.

This clone was picked up a small number of times. J is TRBJ2-3 and V is TRBV7-8; D is perhaps TRBD2 (6 bases). The germline V gene encodes CDR1 SGHVS and CDR2 FQNEAQ. This CDR3 spans 17 amino acids. V was pared by 0 bases and J by 2 bases, with 15 bases between. The CDR3 here is CASSLAPTSRVTDTQYF. CDR3 DNA: TGTGCCAGCAGCTTAGCGCCAACTAGCAGAGTCACAGATACGCAGTATTTT.

This clone was seen more than once but under ten times. The genes are TRBV30 and TRBJ2-2, with D unclear. Germline values: CDR1 GTSNPN, CDR2 SVGIG (reference sequence). Trimming removed 0 bases at V and 8 bases at J, with 4 bases between. This CDR3 has 11 residues. The CDR3 DNA reads as TGTGCCTGGAGTGTTTTTGGGGAGCTGTTTTTT. It encodes CAWSVFGELFF. The full variable domain, rest sourced from reference TRBV30 and TRBJ2-2, is SQTIHQWPATLVQPVGSPLSLECTVEGTSNPNLYWYRQAAGRGLQLLFYSVGIGQISSEVPQNLSASRPQDRQFILSSKKLLLSDSGFYLCAWSVFGELFFGEGSRLTVL.

This chain joins TRBV29-1 and TRBJ2-5; D may correspond to TRBD1 or TRBD2 (6 bases each). V was trimmed by 7 bases and J by 4 bases, leaving 19 bases between them. Germline loops: CDR1 SQVTM, CDR2 ANQGSEA. This CDR3 contains 14 residues. In DNA, the CDR3 is TGCAGCGCACCGGGGGCTCTCTTGCGAGAGACCCAGTACTTC. Encoded protein: CSAPGALLRETQYF.